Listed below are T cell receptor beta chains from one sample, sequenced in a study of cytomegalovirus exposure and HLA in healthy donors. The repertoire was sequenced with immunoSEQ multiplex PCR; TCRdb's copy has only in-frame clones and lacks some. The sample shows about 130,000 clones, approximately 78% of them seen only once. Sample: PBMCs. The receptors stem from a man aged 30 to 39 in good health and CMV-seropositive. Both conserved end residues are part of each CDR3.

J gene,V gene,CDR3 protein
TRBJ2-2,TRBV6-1,CASSELAGGGELFF
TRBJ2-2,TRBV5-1,CASSLNYPGNAGELFF
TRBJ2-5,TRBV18,CASSPTVQTRASGTQETQYF
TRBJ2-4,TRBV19,CASSIGDRAKNIQYF
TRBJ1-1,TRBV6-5,CASSYVGGTAFF
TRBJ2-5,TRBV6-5,CASSPSFAGMETQYF
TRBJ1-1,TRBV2,CASSELRGGNTEAFF
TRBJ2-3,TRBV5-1,CASSLGAVSTDTQYF
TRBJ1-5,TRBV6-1,CASSDGGLGNQPQHF
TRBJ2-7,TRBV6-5,CASSYSLDSSYEQYF
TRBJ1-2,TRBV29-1,CSVASPPGNYGYTF